Listed below are T cell receptor beta chains from one sample, sequenced in a study of shared clonotypes between healthy human individuals. Clones were read by immunoSEQ multiplex PCR, and TCRdb kept only the in-frame ones, dropping some. Of some 740,000 clones listed, about 91% are singletons. The specimen was naive CD8+ T cells sorted from blood. The receptors were gathered from a man aged 25-45 years in good health. CDR3s include the opening cysteine and the closing phenylalanine or tryptophan. The order of the fields is clone size, J gene, D gene, V gene, CDR3 protein, CDR3 DNA. The D gene is left open where the match is weak. Clone size is not always given. Where it is, it says once, few, many or a class for expanded clones.

>.|TRBJ1-2|TRBD1|TRBV27
CASSLSGGGGYGYTF
TGTGCCAGCAGTTTATCAGGGGGCGGAGGCTATGGCTACACCTTC
>.|TRBJ2-7|.|TRBV27
CASRLASGRAYEQYF
TGTGCCAGCAGACTGGCGTCAGGACGAGCCTACGAGCAGTACTTC
>.|TRBJ2-7|.|TRBV2
CASQNRDGSSYEQYF
TGTGCCAGCCAAAACCGGGACGGAAGCTCCTACGAGCAGTACTTC
>.|TRBJ2-2|.|TRBV19
CASSLSPATGELFF
TGTGCCAGTAGTTTATCCCCCGCGACCGGGGAGCTGTTTTTT
>.|TRBJ2-1|.|TRBV28
CASTLTGRGNYNEQFF
TGTGCCAGCACCCTGACAGGCCGCGGGAACTACAATGAGCAGTTCTTC
>.|TRBJ2-1|TRBD2|TRBV7-9
CASSDRTSGEQFF
TGTGCCAGCAGCGATCGGACTAGCGGTGAGCAGTTCTTC
>once|TRBJ2-7|.|TRBV21-1
CASRKRTVRYEQYF
TGTGCCAGCAGAAAAAGGACTGTGAGGTACGAGCAGTACTTC
>.|TRBJ1-1|.|TRBV5-4
CASTRGRTEAFF
TGTGCCAGCACTCGGGGGCGCACTGAAGCTTTCTTT
>.|TRBJ2-7|.|TRBV5-6
CASSLGNVYEQYF
TGTGCCAGCAGCTTGGGGAATGTCTACGAGCAGTACTTC
>.|TRBJ2-4|TRBD2|TRBV5-1
CASSSGLAGAVKNIQYF
TGCGCCAGCAGCTCTGGCCTAGCGGGAGCCGTCAAAAACATTCAGTACTTC
>.|TRBJ1-4|.|TRBV7-6
CASALEAGDEKLFF
TGTGCCAGCGCCTTGGAGGCGGGGGATGAAAAACTGTTTTTT
>once|TRBJ1-1|.|TRBV4-1
CASSPRVGKKNTEAFF
TGCGCCAGCAGCCCACGAGTTGGTAAGAAGAACACTGAAGCTTTCTTT
>.|TRBJ1-2|.|TRBV5-4
CASSLPIQGIYGYTF
TGTGCCAGCAGCTTGCCGATCCAGGGTATCTATGGCTACACCTTC
>few|TRBJ2-7|.|TRBV6-1
CASTLGQNSYEQYF
TGTGCCAGCACCCTAGGACAGAACTCCTACGAGCAGTACTTC
>few|TRBJ1-4|TRBD1|TRBV2
CASKAGGGEKLFF
TGTGCCAGCAAAGCAGGGGGCGGTGAAAAACTGTTTTTT